The 24 T cell receptor beta chains in this list originate from one sample, sequenced in a study of T-cell reconstitution after alpha-beta-depleted transplantation in children. Unique molecular identifiers tagged the TCRbeta library. Each CDR3 protein gets one entry after TCRdb re-called the PCR reads with MiXCR. The data contain a few hundred thousand distinct CDR3 sequences, roughly 15% of them singletons. Sample: PBMCs, mostly from graft donor cells, taken 360 days after TCRalphabeta/CD19-depleted stem cell transplant. The receptor source for this set is a boy under two years old who had a stem cell transplant for Wiskott-Aldrich syndrome, so the T cells may come from the graft donor.

The rearrangement links TRBV7-6 to TRBJ2-1, with unresolved D. From germline, CDR1 is SGHVS and CDR2 FNYEAQ. V shed 5 bases and J shed 8 bases, with 10 bases lying between them. This CDR3 spans 12 amino acids. In DNA form, the CDR3 reads TGTGCCAGCAGCCCCCCAGCCGATGAGCAGTTCTTC. Protein product: CASSPPADEQFF.

The rearrangement joins TRBV5-1 to TRBJ2-5, with D perhaps matching TRBD1 (5 bases). V was cut by 1 base and J by 5 bases, with 12 bases left in between. The germline V gene encodes CDR1 SGHRS and CDR2 YFSETQ. This CDR3 is 14 amino acids long. CDR3 sequence (DNA): TGCGCCAGCAGCTTGTTGTGGGGCTACGAGACCCAGTACTTC. Encoded protein: CASSLLWGYETQYF.

V is TRBV7-2 and J is TRBJ2-3; tentative D call: TRBD2 (7 bases). The CDR3 is 15 residues long. CDR1 SGHTA and CDR2 FQGNSA come from the germline V gene. With 5 bases removed from V and 4 bases from J, the gap between germline ends came to 16 bases. CDR3 sequence (DNA): TGTGCCAGCAGCCCAGAGGGGGGGAGGGCAGATACGCAGTATTTT. Encoded protein: CASSPEGGRADTQYF.

There are a few counts of this clonotype. The genes are TRBV10-3 and TRBJ2-7, with D perhaps TRBD2 (6 bases). Looked up from germline, CDR1 is ENHRY and CDR2 is SYGVKD. This CDR3 comprises 13 residues. V was clipped by 9 bases and J by 5 bases, with 17 bases between them. The chain's CDR3 is CAIGGNLEDEQYF. Here the CDR3 DNA reads TGTGCCATTGGGGGGAACTTAGAAGACGAGCAGTACTTC.

The chain links TRBV19 to TRBJ1-4; no definite D call. From germline, CDR1 is LNHDA and CDR2 SQIVND (reference sequence). V lost 6 bases, J lost 1 base, and 6 bases lay in between. The CDR3 has 13 residues. For the CDR3, the DNA is TGTGCCAGTAGCCGGATAACTAATGAAAAACTGTTTTTT. Residues: CASSRITNEKLFF.

This chain connects TRBV5-6 to TRBJ1-6, with a weak D call TRBD1 (6 bases). Germline V CDR1 and CDR2: SGHDT, YYEEEE. V lost 4 bases and J lost 8, with 16 bases in between. The CDR3 spans 15 residues. The DNA of the CDR3 is TGTGCCAGCAGCGCATACAGGGAAGGGGATTCACCCCTCCACTTT. It yields the protein CASSAYREGDSPLHF.

This clonotype was observed a few times. The chain recombines TRBV9 with TRBJ1-2, with D unresolved. Per the germline V gene, CDR1 is SGDLS and CDR2 is YYNGEE. The CDR3 sequence is 11 residues long. V lost 5 bases, J lost 4 bases, and 6 bases lay in between. The CDR3 loop is CASRDGYGYTF. DNA for the CDR3: TGTGCCAGCAGGGATGGCTATGGCTACACCTTC. The whole variable domain, remainder taken from reference TRBV9 and TRBJ1-2, is DSGVTQTPKHLITATGQRVTLRCSPRSGDLSVYWYQQSLDQGLQFLIQYYNGEERAKGNILERFSAQQFPDLHSELNLSSLELGDSALYFCASRDGYGYTFGSGTRLTVV.

V usage is TRBV13 and J usage is TRBJ2-7; 7 bases fit TRBD1. J was trimmed by 7 bases and V by 5 bases; bases with no gene match: 14. The CDR3 is made up of 15 amino acids. CDR1 and CDR2 (germline): PRHDT, FYEKMQ (reference sequence). The CDR3 nucleotides read TGTGCCAGCAGCCCGGGCTGGGCCGCCAGGGGGGAGCAGTACTTC. Protein sequence: CASSPGWAARGEQYF.

This clonotype came up a few times. J is TRBJ2-1 and V is TRBV10-3, with D possibly being TRBD1 (6 bases). The V gene's germline CDR1 is ENHRY and CDR2 SYGVKD. CDR3 length: 14 amino acids. CDR3 residues: CATKQGRVYNEQFF. For the CDR3, the DNA is TGTGCTACAAAACAGGGCCGGGTATACAATGAGCAGTTCTTC.

The chain couples TRBV4-2 to TRBJ2-7; 9 nucleotides align to TRBD2. The germline CDR1 and CDR2 sequences are LGHNA and YNFKEQ. The CDR3 totals 16 residues. V trimming: 2 bases; J trimming: 6 bases; junction bases outside the gene matches: 11. CDR3 nucleotide sequence: TGTGCCAGCAGCCAAACCCCTCGACTAGCGGCTACCGAGCAGTACTTC. This codes for CASSQTPRLAATEQYF.

This clonotype was seen only a few times. The chain is built from TRBV20-1 and TRBJ2-7; the D call may be TRBD1 or TRBD2 (5 bases each). The CDR3 has 14 residues. The germline V and J ends were trimmed by 5 bases and 4 bases, with 18 bases remaining between them. Per the germline V gene, CDR1 is DFQATT and CDR2 is SNEGSKA (reference sequence). CDR3 nucleotides: TGCAGTGCTCTTACCGGGACGGCGGCGTACGAGCAGTACTTC. Its protein product is CSALTGTAAYEQYF.

There are a few counts of this clonotype. This chain links TRBV20-1 with TRBJ2-1, with 9 positions matching TRBD2. The length of the CDR3 is 15 residues. V was clipped by 4 bases and J by 1 base; unmatched bases: 5. Germline-derived CDR1 and CDR2 are DFQATT and SNEGSKA (reference sequence). Written as DNA, the CDR3 is TGCAGTGCTACACGCGGGGGGGGTTCCTACAATGAGCAGTTCTTC. Translation gives CSATRGGGSYNEQFF.

The chain employs TRBV20-1 and TRBJ2-1; D gene ambiguous. Germline V lookup: CDR1 DFQATT, CDR2 SNEGSKA (reference sequence). V dropped 2 bases and J dropped 9 bases, with 17 bases sitting between them. The CDR3 runs 14 residues. CDR3 loop: CSARSRPGHGEQFF. The DNA for the CDR3 is TGCAGTGCTAGATCCCGTCCCGGGCACGGTGAGCAGTTCTTC.

The V call is TRBV10-2, the J call TRBJ2-3, with 8 bases matching TRBD2. Trimming at V came to 0 bases and at J to 0 bases, leaving 2 bases not matched to a gene. The CDR3 totals 16 residues. Germline V lookup: CDR1 WSHSY, CDR2 SAAADI. Written as DNA, the CDR3 is TGCGCCAGCAGTGAGTCGGAGCGGGAGAGCACAGATACGCAGTATTTT. The encoded protein is CASSESERESTDTQYF.

This clonotype was found a few times. This chain joins TRBV12-3 or TRBV12-4 and TRBJ2-4; 10 positions match TRBD2. V was clipped by 5 bases and J by 1 base; unmatched bases: 8. The CDR3 loop spans 17 amino acids. CDR3 loop: CASSTHLAGDAKNIQYF. Here the CDR3 DNA reads TGTGCCAGCAGTACCCACCTAGCGGGAGATGCCAAAAACATTCAGTACTTC.

This clonotype was recorded a few times. Just one base apart from a much larger clone, this may be a read error. The V and J genes are TRBV10-3 and TRBJ2-2; a possible D gene is TRBD2 (6 bases). The CDR3 runs to 14 residues. Germline V gives CDR1 ENHRY, CDR2 SYGVKD. Trimming left V 11 bases short and J 4 bases short, with 17 bases between. The CDR3 region has the DNA TGTGCCCTCACTGCCATGGGGGGCACCGGGGAGCTGTTTTTT. The encoded protein is CALTAMGGTGELFF.

The chain is built from TRBV4-1 and TRBJ2-3; D might be TRBD2 (6 bases). The V gene's germline CDR1 is MGHRA and CDR2 YSYEKL. The CDR3 is 15 residues long. The V and J ends lost 0 bases and 6 bases respectively, with 13 bases between them. This CDR3 reads CASSQDTRGSDTQYF. Written as DNA, the CDR3 is TGCGCCAGCAGCCAAGATACTCGGGGGTCGGATACGCAGTATTTT.

This chain uses TRBV3-1 with TRBJ2-7; D gene uncertain. V lost 1 base, J lost 7 bases, and 8 bases lay in between. There are 12 residues in the CDR3. Germline loops: CDR1 LGHDT, CDR2 YNNKEL (reference sequence). The CDR3 coding sequence is TGTGCCAGCAGCCAAGGGCCTGTTGAGCAGTACTTC. This encodes CASSQGPVEQYF.

This clonotype was recorded a few times. The rearrangement uses TRBV3-1 and TRBJ2-1; D call uncertain. With 3 bases removed from V and 2 bases from J, the gap between germline ends came to 8 bases. The CDR3 totals 14 residues. CDR1 is LGHDT and CDR2 is YNNKEL in the germline V gene (reference sequence). CDR3 in DNA: TGTGCCAGCAGCCAGCAGAGCACCTACAATGAGCAGTTCTTC. This translates into CASSQQSTYNEQFF.

The V and J genes are TRBV27 and TRBJ2-3, with 7 bases lining up with TRBD2. The junction had 9 bases not matched to a gene; V was cut back by 3 bases and J by 0 bases. This CDR3 contains 17 residues. Germline values: CDR1 MNHEY, CDR2 SMNVEV (reference sequence). CDR3 in DNA: TGTGCCAGCAGTTTGGTCCTCAGTAGCGGGAGCACAGATACGCAGTATTTT. Its translation is CASSLVLSSGSTDTQYF.

The table lists this clonotype with a few counts. The chain employs TRBV5-1 and TRBJ2-7, with a tentative D call TRBD1 (9 bases). Trimming cost V 4 bases and J 0 bases, with 23 bases left between them. CDR1 and CDR2 from the germline V gene are SGHRS and YFSETQ. The CDR3 is made up of 18 amino acids. The CDR3 reads CASSPRLLADRGSYEQYF. In DNA form, the CDR3 reads TGCGCCAGCAGCCCCCGGTTACTAGCGGACAGGGGCTCCTACGAGCAGTACTTC.

This clonotype was detected a few times. This chain connects TRBV6-1 to TRBJ1-4; D is ambiguous. With 2 bases removed from V and 6 bases from J, the gap between germline ends came to 13 bases. This CDR3 is 15 amino acids long. Germline V gene sequence: CDR1 MNHNS, CDR2 SASEGT. CDR3 in amino acids: CASSEHLWMDEKLFF. The CDR3 bases are TGTGCCAGCAGTGAACACTTGTGGATGGATGAAAAACTGTTTTTT.

This clonotype was seen only a few times. V gene TRBV12-3 or TRBV12-4 combines with J gene TRBJ2-2; 9 bases line up with TRBD2. Trimming at V came to 7 bases and at J to 5 bases, leaving 8 bases not matched to a gene. This CDR3 region has 15 residues. CDR3: CASTLGLASTGELFF. The CDR3 DNA is TGTGCCAGCACCCTGGGACTAGCCTCAACCGGGGAGCTGTTTTTT.

This clonotype has at least ten counts. The chain recombines TRBV4-3 with TRBJ2-7; either TRBD1 or TRBD2 may fit D (5 bases each). This CDR3 is 16 amino acids long. Germline V gene sequence: CDR1 LGHNA, CDR2 YSLEER. Between the trimmed V and J ends, which lost 0 bases and 1 base, there was a span of 13 bases. CDR3 in DNA: TGCGCCAGCAGCCAAGATTTAGGGGAGATATCCTACGAGCAGTACTTC. This codes for CASSQDLGEISYEQYF.